This T cell receptor beta chain was sequenced in a study of CD8 T cells in Susac syndrome. An amount of RNA that ranged from 0.5 to 1 ug was reverse transcribed with random hexamers. A single record per CDR3 protein comes from TCRdb applying MiXCR to the immunoSEQ multiplex PCR reads. The repertoire has about 150,000 distinct CDR3 sequences, around 96% of them found once; the top ten carry just over 0.2%. The CDR3 has 14 amino acids. Trimming shortened V by 6 bases and J by 2 bases, and 14 bases separated the two germline ends. Input material: CD8+ T cells from PBMCs. The genes are TRBV12-3 or TRBV12-4 and TRBJ2-7; maybe TRBD1 (5 bases). The TCR was taken from a human donor with multiple sclerosis. CDR3 residues: CASSLQGMTYEQYF. DNA of the CDR3: TGTGCCAGCAGCCTCCAGGGAATGACCTACGAGCAGTACTTC.